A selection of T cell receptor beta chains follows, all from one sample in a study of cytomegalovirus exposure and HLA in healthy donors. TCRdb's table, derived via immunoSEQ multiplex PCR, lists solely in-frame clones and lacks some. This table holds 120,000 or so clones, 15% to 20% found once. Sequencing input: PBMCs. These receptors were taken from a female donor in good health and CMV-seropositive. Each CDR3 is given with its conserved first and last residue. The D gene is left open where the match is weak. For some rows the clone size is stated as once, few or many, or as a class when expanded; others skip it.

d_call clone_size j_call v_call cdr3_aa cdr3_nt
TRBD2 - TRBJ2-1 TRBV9 CASSVVGTSGGGPYNEQFF TGTGCCAGCAGCGTAGTAGGGACTAGCGGGGGGGGGCCCTACAATGAGCAGTTCTTC
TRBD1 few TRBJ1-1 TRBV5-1 CASRFRGPNTEAFF TGCGCCAGCAGGTTCAGGGGGCCGAACACTGAAGCTTTCTTT
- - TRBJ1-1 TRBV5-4 CASSLGGFEAFF TGTGCCAGCAGCTTGGGAGGGTTTGAAGCTTTCTTT
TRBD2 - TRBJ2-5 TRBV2 CASSGLAGGGETQYF TGTGCCAGCAGTGGACTAGCGGGGGGTGGCGAGACCCAGTACTTC
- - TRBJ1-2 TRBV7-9 CASSPIPAEDGYTF TGTGCCAGCAGCCCGATCCCCGCTGAGGATGGCTACACCTTC
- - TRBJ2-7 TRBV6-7 CASSYPAPSSYEQYF TGTGCCAGCAGTTACCCGGCGCCTAGCTCCTACGAGCAGTACTTC
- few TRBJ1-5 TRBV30 CAWTPQDRINQPQHF TGTGCCTGGACCCCACAAGACAGGATTAATCAGCCCCAGCATTTT
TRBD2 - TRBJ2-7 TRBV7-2 CASSSRLAGGLSYEQYF TGTGCCAGCAGCTCCCGACTAGCGGGGGGGCTCTCCTACGAGCAGTACTTC
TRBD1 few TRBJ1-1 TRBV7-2 CASYRDRAGTEAFF TGTGCCAGCTATAGGGACAGGGCCGGTACTGAAGCTTTCTTT
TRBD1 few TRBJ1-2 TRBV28 CASSLTGFGNYGYTF TGTGCCAGCAGTTTGACAGGGTTCGGCAACTATGGCTACACCTTC
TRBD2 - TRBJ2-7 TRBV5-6 CASSLRGSLGYEQYF TGTGCCAGCAGCTTGCGCGGGAGTCTTGGATACGAGCAGTACTTC
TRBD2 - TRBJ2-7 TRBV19 CASSIDSSAGGLNEQYF TGTGCCAGTAGTATAGACTCGTCGGCGGGAGGGCTAAACGAGCAGTACTTC
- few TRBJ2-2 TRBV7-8 CASSLVPGTGELFF TGTGCCAGCAGCTTAGTACCCGGGACCGGGGAGCTGTTTTTT
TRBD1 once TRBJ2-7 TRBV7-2 CASSLGTVYYEQYF TGTGCCAGCAGCCTCGGGACAGTTTACTACGAGCAGTACTTC
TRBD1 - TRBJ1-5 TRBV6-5 CASSYGGTGQPQHF TGTGCCAGCAGTTACGGGGGGACAGGGCAGCCCCAGCATTTT
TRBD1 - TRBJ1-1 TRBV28 CASSLATRQGRNTEAFF TGTGCCAGCAGTTTAGCCACTCGACAGGGGAGGAACACTGAAGCTTTCTTT
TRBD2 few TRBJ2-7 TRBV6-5 CASSPGLAGHEQYF TGTGCCAGCAGCCCGGGACTAGCGGGACACGAGCAGTACTTC
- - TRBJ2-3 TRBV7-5 CARKWRTSGERYTDTQYF TGTGCCAGAAAGTGGCGGACTAGCGGGGAAAGATACACAGATACGCAGTATTTT
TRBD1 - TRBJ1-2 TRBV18 CASSPDRGLFYGYTF TGTGCCAGCTCACCAGACAGGGGGCTATTCTATGGCTACACCTTC
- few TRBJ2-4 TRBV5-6 CASSFDRLAKNIQYF TGTGCCAGCAGCTTTGACAGGCTAGCCAAAAACATTCAGTACTTC
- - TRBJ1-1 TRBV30 CAWSWGVHTEAFF TGTGCCTGGAGTTGGGGAGTGCACACTGAAGCTTTCTTT
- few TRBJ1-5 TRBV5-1 CASSMDGNQPQHF TGCGCCAGCAGCATGGACGGGAATCAACCCCAGCATTTT
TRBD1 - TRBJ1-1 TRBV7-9 CASSPWTGDTEAFF TGTGCCAGCAGCCCATGGACAGGAGACACTGAAGCTTTCTTT
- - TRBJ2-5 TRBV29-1 CSGDTDQETQYF TGCAGCGGGGACACGGACCAAGAGACCCAGTACTTC
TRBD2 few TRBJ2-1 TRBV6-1 CASGSGSSYNEQFF TGTGCCAGCGGTAGCGGGAGCTCCTACAATGAGCAGTTCTTC
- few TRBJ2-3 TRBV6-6 CASRTGGSGDTQYF TGTGCCAGCCGGACCGGAGGCTCGGGAGATACGCAGTATTTT
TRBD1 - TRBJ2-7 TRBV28 CASSQSAGQGYEQYF TGTGCCAGCAGTCAGTCAGCGGGACAGGGCTACGAGCAGTACTTC
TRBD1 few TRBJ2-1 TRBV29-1 CSHSPGTEYYNEQFF TGCAGCCATTCGCCCGGGACAGAGTACTACAATGAGCAGTTCTTC
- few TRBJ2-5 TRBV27 CASSFPPYQETQYF TGTGCCAGCAGTTTCCCCCCGTACCAAGAGACCCAGTACTTC
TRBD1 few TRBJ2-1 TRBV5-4 CASSFRLGQGGNEHFF TGTGCCAGCAGCTTCCGATTAGGACAGGGGGGTAATGAGCACTTCTTC
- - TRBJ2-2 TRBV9 CASSVALTGELFF TGTGCCAGCAGCGTAGCCCTGACCGGGGAGCTGTTTTTT
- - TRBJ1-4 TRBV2 CASYRVNEKLFF TGTGCCAGCTACAGAGTTAATGAAAAACTGTTTTTT
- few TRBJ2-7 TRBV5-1 CASSLAGQGPYEQYF TGCGCCAGCAGCTTGGCCGGTCAGGGGCCCTACGAGCAGTACTTC
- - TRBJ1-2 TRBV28 CASSPQGYGYTF TGTGCCAGCAGTCCACAGGGCTATGGCTACACCTTC
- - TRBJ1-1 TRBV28 CASSLSQRNTEAFF TGTGCCAGCAGTTTAAGCCAGCGGAACACTGAAGCTTTCTTT
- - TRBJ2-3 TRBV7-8 CASSLDKDTQYF TGTGCCAGCAGCTTAGATAAAGATACGCAGTATTTT
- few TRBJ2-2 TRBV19 CASSIRQAQTGELFF TGTGCCAGTAGTATACGACAGGCCCAAACCGGGGAGCTGTTTTTT
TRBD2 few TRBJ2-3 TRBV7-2 CASRKPGLAGGRVADTQYF TGTGCCAGCAGGAAACCGGGACTAGCGGGAGGGCGGGTAGCAGATACGCAGTATTTT
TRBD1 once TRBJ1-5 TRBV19 CASSIRGQLISNQPQHF TGTGCCAGTAGTATTAGGGGACAGCTAATTAGCAATCAGCCCCAGCATTTT
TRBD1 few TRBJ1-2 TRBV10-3 CAISETGQGAVLYGYTF TGTGCCATCAGTGAGACCGGACAGGGCGCTGTTCTCTATGGCTACACCTTC
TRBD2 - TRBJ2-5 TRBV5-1 CASSLGGGRETQYF TGCGCCAGCAGCTTGGGCGGGGGAAGGGAGACCCAGTACTTC
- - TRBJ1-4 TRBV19 CASSRGSRYGKLFF TGTGCCAGTAGTCGGGGGAGCCGGTACGGAAAACTGTTTTTT
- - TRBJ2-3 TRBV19 CASRTGDTQYF TGTGCCAGTAGGACTGGGGATACGCAGTATTTT
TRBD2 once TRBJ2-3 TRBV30 CAIIAGALVSTDTQYF TGTGCTATCATAGCGGGAGCCCTCGTAAGCACAGATACGCAGTATTTT
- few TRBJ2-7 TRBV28 CASRRGQAYEQYF TGTGCCAGCAGACGTGGACAAGCCTACGAGCAGTACTTC
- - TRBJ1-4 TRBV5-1 CASSPDLGGAFEKLFF TGCGCCAGCAGCCCCGATTTGGGGGGGGCGTTCGAAAAACTGTTTTTT
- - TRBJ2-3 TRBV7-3 CASSLGERGYPDTQYF TGTGCCAGCAGCTTAGGGGAAAGGGGTTATCCAGATACGCAGTATTTT